In its sample, the clone carrying this T cell receptor (beta chain) was seen a few times. Germline lookup yields CDR1 GTSNPN and CDR2 SVGIG (reference sequence). The CDR3 is 11 amino acids. With 5 bases removed from V and 8 bases from J, the gap between germline ends came to 12 bases. Per the authors' pipeline: From reference gene primer amplification, estimates of nucleated cell counts were derived. Some clones are missing from TCRdb's copy, which holds only in-frame ones; the method was immunoSEQ multiplex PCR. From that table come the V and J calls and clone size; the DNA was used to work out D and trimming. The sample records 120,000 to 150,000 clones, almost 80% being singletons. The record originates from a study of blood T cell repertoires in COVID-19. Study-wide background: The United States, Italy and Spain were the sources of the acute and convalescent COVID-19 samples. The analysed material was cDNA or gDNA that came from T cells, B-cell-depleted T cells, or PBMCs.

This receptor was identified in a man aged 50 to 60 with active or convalescent COVID-19. Sequencing used peripheral blood. The J gene is TRBJ1-2, the V gene TRBV30, with D perhaps TRBD1 (5 bases). The CDR3 loop is CAWAAGNGYTF. CDR3 DNA sequence: TGTGCCTGGGCCGCAGGGAACGGCTACACCTTC.